This entry lists 21 T cell receptor beta chains sequenced from one sample in a study of shared clonotypes between healthy human individuals. TCRdb's table, derived via immunoSEQ multiplex PCR, lists solely in-frame clones and lacks some. The sample holds approximately 2.1 million clones, over 90% seen once. The specimen sequenced was naive CD4+ T cells from PBMCs. Subset defined: CD45RA+ positively selected. Receptors were obtained from a man between 18 and 29 years old in good health. Some clones in this sample may be carry-over from other donors' samples.

The chain links TRBV6-1 to TRBJ2-7, with 8 bases fitting TRBD2. V dropped 2 bases and J dropped 3; count of bases not matched to a gene: 12. The CDR3 covers 17 residues. CDR1 and CDR2 from the germline V gene are MNHNS and SASEGT. The CDR3 is CASSESRASGYLYEQYF. CDR3 DNA sequence: TGTGCCAGCAGTGAAAGCCGGGCTAGCGGGTACCTCTACGAGCAGTACTTC.

About this clone: Other DNA sequences from this sample encode an identical CDR3 as well. The gene calls are TRBV5-1 and TRBJ2-7; no definite D call. The V end lost 0 bases, the J end lost 7 bases, and 11 bases lay between the germline ends. Germline V CDR1 and CDR2: SGHRS, YFSETQ. The CDR3 consists of 13 residues. CDR3 region: CASSLEVAGEQYF. The CDR3 coding sequence is TGCGCCAGCAGCTTGGAAGTAGCTGGGGAGCAGTACTTC.

A note on this clone: Likely a read error: the CDR3 ends without its conserved phenylalanine or tryptophan. V and J are TRBV5-8 and TRBJ2-7; 12 bases map to TRBD1. This CDR3 spans 16 amino acids. The V segment lost 1 base and the J segment 3 bases; nucleotides outside the gene matches: 5. CDR1 SGHTS and CDR2 YDEGEE come from the germline V gene. CDR3 sequence (DNA): TGTGCCAGCAGCTTGCCCGGGACAGGGGGCTTCTACGAGCAGTACTCC. This encodes CASSLPGTGGFYEQYS.

The genes are TRBV28 and TRBJ2-7, with no clear D. V was cut by 6 bases and J by 3 bases, with 12 bases left in between. Germline V gene lookup returns CDR1 MDHEN and CDR2 SYDVKM. There are 13 residues in the CDR3. The CDR3 reads CASSPLSNYEQYF. DNA for the CDR3: TGTGCCAGCAGCCCACTAAGCAACTACGAGCAGTACTTC.

This clone appeared once. The CDR3 DNA follows: TGCGCCAGCAGCTTCAACCTCCAAGAGACCCAGTACTTC. Amino acids: CASSFNLQETQYF. The V gene is TRBV5-1, the J gene TRBJ2-5; D unresolved. Germline V gene lookup returns CDR1 SGHRS and CDR2 YFSETQ. V was pared by 2 bases and J by 1 base, with 6 bases between. The CDR3 spans 13 residues.

The gene calls are TRBV19 and TRBJ2-6; 10 bases line up with TRBD1. Trimming took 5 bases from V and 0 from J; bases not matched to a gene: 7. CDR3 length equals 18 residues. Looked up from germline, CDR1 is LNHDA and CDR2 is SQIVND (reference sequence). As DNA, the CDR3 is TGTGCCAGTAGTCAAAAGACAGGGGGCAACTCTGGGGCCAACGTCCTGACTTTC. It encodes CASSQKTGGNSGANVLTF.

J is TRBJ2-3 and V is TRBV5-1, with unresolved D. CDR1 is SGHRS and CDR2 is YFSETQ in the germline V gene. With 0 bases removed from V and 1 base from J, the gap between germline ends came to 9 bases. This CDR3 has 15 amino acids. The CDR3 loop reads CASSLESPRTDTQYF. The CDR3 DNA reads as TGCGCCAGCAGCTTGGAGAGTCCCCGCACAGATACGCAGTATTTT.

V gene TRBV10-3 combines with J gene TRBJ1-2; D might be TRBD1 (5 bases). This CDR3 is 11 amino acids long. CDR1 and CDR2 from the germline V gene are ENHRY and SYGVKD. V was shortened by 11 bases and J by 8 bases, with 15 bases between the two germline ends. CDR3 sequence reads: CAAGGGRGYTF. CDR3 coding DNA: TGTGCCGCCGGCGGGGGTAGGGGCTACACCTTC.

Here the CDR3 DNA reads TGTGCCAGCAGCTTACTCCGGGACAGTCAAGAGACCCAGTACTTC. The encoded protein is CASSLLRDSQETQYF. The chain couples TRBV13 to TRBJ2-5; 7 bases fit TRBD1. This CDR3 has 15 residues. J was trimmed by 2 bases and V by 2 bases; bases with no gene match: 5. Germline lookup yields CDR1 PRHDT and CDR2 FYEKMQ (reference sequence).

The chain is built from TRBV7-8 and TRBJ2-1, with TRBD2 identical over 9 bases. The ends lost 5 bases at V and 4 bases at J; junction bases unmatched: 9. Germline values: CDR1 SGHVS, CDR2 FQNEAQ. CDR3 length: 16 amino acids. This CDR3 is CASSPRREGRYNEQFF. CDR3 bases: TGTGCCAGCAGCCCCAGGCGGGAGGGCCGGTACAATGAGCAGTTCTTC.

The DNA of the CDR3 is TGTGCCAGCAGCTTAGGTAGCGGGTATTACAATGAGCAGTTCTTC. Translation: CASSLGSGYYNEQFF. The chain joins TRBV11-3 to TRBJ2-1; 7 bases line up with TRBD2. V gave up 1 base and J gave up 4 bases; unmatched junction bases: 4. The CDR3 consists of 15 residues. From germline, CDR1 is SGHNT and CDR2 YENEEA.

The rearrangement joins TRBV28 to TRBJ2-1; TRBD2 matches at 9 bases. The CDR3 sequence is 16 residues long. Losses at the gene ends were 4 bases for V and 0 bases for J; bases not matched to a gene: 4. Germline assignment: CDR1 MDHEN and CDR2 SYDVKM. CDR3 residues: CASSSTSGPSYNEQFF. As DNA, the CDR3 is TGTGCCAGCAGTTCGACTAGCGGTCCCTCCTACAATGAGCAGTTCTTC.

V and J are TRBV5-1 and TRBJ2-7; weak D call: TRBD1 (6 bases). The CDR3 runs to 15 residues. Trimming took off 0 bases at V and 2 bases at J, with 12 bases between the two ends. Germline V gene lookup returns CDR1 SGHRS and CDR2 YFSETQ. The CDR3 DNA follows: TGCGCCAGCAGCTTGGGGGACATGGACGCCTACGAGCAGTACTTC. Encoded protein: CASSLGDMDAYEQYF.

V usage is TRBV28 and J usage is TRBJ2-4; 9 bases line up with TRBD2. The CDR3 is made up of 15 amino acids. The germline gives CDR1 MDHEN, CDR2 SYDVKM. The J segment lost 5 bases and the V segment lost 8 bases, leaving 10 bases of the junction unmatched. CDR3 DNA: TGTGCCAGCTCCCAGGCGGGAGGGCACCAAAACATTCAGTACTTC. This encodes CASSQAGGHQNIQYF.

The chain has TRBV6-6 and TRBJ2-7; D tentatively reads TRBD1 or TRBD2 (6 bases each). CDR3 size: 15 residues. In germline, CDR1 is MNHNY, CDR2 SVGAGI (reference sequence). The V end was cut by 0 bases, the J end by 3 bases, with 12 bases between. The CDR3 reads CASSYSLAGHYEQYF. CDR3 DNA: TGTGCCAGCAGTTACTCCCTGGCGGGACACTACGAGCAGTACTTC.

V is TRBV6-1 and J is TRBJ2-7, with TRBD1 matching over 11 bases. Germline V lookup: CDR1 MNHNS, CDR2 SASEGT. The CDR3 covers 15 residues. Trimming removed 3 bases from V and 3 bases from J; junction bases left unmatched: 4. In DNA, the CDR3 is TGTGCCAGCAGTGACCGGGACAGGGGGTTCTACGAGCAGTACTTC. This gives the protein CASSDRDRGFYEQYF.

V gene TRBV7-9 combines with J gene TRBJ1-5, with D possibly being TRBD1 (5 bases). V lost 4 bases, J lost 2 bases, and 12 bases lay in between. CDR1 and CDR2 from the germline V gene are SEHNR and FQNEAQ (reference sequence). The CDR3 totals 15 residues. The CDR3 DNA follows: TGTGCCAGCAGCTCGGGGGACCTTGGCAATCAGCCCCAGCATTTT. Translating it yields CASSSGDLGNQPQHF.

J is TRBJ1-1 and V is TRBV13; the D is unclear. In germline, CDR1 is PRHDT, CDR2 FYEKMQ (reference sequence). Trimming stripped 4 bases from V and 2 bases from J, with 8 bases between. The CDR3 length is 13 residues. DNA for the CDR3: TGTGCCAGCAGCTCGGGAAGAAACACTGAAGCTTTCTTT. Translated, it gives CASSSGRNTEAFF.

V and J are TRBV7-8 and TRBJ2-3, with a possible D match to TRBD1 (6 bases). From germline, CDR1 is SGHVS and CDR2 FQNEAQ. The ends were cut back, 0 bases at V and 6 bases at J, with 7 bases in the middle. The CDR3 runs 13 residues. The CDR3 is CASSLATGDTQYF. Written as DNA, the CDR3 is TGTGCCAGCAGCTTAGCAACAGGGGATACGCAGTATTTT.

This rearrangement joins TRBV10-1 to TRBJ2-1; 10 nucleotides match TRBD2. This CDR3 has 14 amino acids. Germline V gene lookup returns CDR1 WNHNN and CDR2 SYGVQD (reference sequence). Trimming removed 2 bases from V and 9 bases from J; junction bases left unmatched: 4. Written as DNA, the CDR3 is TGCGCCAGCAGTGAGGCTAGCGGGGGTGGTGAGCAGTTCTTC. Amino acid sequence: CASSEASGGGEQFF.

The J gene is TRBJ2-3, the V gene TRBV5-1; D may be TRBD1 (6 bases). Looked up from germline, CDR1 is SGHRS and CDR2 is YFSETQ. Trimming pared 1 base from V and 4 bases from J, leaving 13 bases between. The length of the CDR3 is 15 residues. In DNA form, the CDR3 reads TGCGCCAGCAGCTTGAGGGGGTCTGGAGCAGATACGCAGTATTTT. Residues: CASSLRGSGADTQYF.